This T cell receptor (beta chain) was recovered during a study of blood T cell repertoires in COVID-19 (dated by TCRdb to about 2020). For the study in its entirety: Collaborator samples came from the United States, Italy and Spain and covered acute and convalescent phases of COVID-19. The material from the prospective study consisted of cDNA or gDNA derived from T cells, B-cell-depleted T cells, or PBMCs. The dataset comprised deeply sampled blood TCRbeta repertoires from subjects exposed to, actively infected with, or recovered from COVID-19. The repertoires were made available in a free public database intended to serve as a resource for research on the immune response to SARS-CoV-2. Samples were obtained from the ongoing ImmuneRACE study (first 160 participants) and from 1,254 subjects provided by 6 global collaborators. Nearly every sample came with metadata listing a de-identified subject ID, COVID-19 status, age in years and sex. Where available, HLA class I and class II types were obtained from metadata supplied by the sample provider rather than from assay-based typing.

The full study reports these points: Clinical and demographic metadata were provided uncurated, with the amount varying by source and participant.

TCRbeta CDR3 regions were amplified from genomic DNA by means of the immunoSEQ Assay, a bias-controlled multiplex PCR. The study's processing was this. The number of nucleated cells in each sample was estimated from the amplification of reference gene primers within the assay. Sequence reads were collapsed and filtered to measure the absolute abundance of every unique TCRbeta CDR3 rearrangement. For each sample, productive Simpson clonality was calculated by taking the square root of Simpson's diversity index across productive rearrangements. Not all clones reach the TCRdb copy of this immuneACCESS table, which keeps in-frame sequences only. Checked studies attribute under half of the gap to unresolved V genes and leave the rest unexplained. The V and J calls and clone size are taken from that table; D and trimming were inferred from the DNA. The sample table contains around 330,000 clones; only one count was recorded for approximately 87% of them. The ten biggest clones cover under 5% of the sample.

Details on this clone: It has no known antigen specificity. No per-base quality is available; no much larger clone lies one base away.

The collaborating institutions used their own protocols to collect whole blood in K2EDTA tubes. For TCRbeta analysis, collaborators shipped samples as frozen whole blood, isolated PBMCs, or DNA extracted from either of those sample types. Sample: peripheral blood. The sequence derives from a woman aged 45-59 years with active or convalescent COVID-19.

The bases read TGTGCCAGCAGCTCTCCGGAACCTAGCGGGAGGCTCATCACAGATACGCAGTATTTT. The encoded protein is CASSSPEPSGRLITDTQYF. The sequence links TRBV7-2 to TRBJ2-3; TRBD2 fits 11 bases in the junction. Germline trimming amounts to 4 bases on V and 2 bases on J, with 14 as the count of junction bases outside the gene matches. The CDR3 holds 19 amino acids from the cysteine to the phenylalanine. The retained sequence is limited to the CDR3, 57 bases, with the frame set at the first base. CDR1 and CDR2 are drawn from the germline V gene: SGHTA, FQGNSA.